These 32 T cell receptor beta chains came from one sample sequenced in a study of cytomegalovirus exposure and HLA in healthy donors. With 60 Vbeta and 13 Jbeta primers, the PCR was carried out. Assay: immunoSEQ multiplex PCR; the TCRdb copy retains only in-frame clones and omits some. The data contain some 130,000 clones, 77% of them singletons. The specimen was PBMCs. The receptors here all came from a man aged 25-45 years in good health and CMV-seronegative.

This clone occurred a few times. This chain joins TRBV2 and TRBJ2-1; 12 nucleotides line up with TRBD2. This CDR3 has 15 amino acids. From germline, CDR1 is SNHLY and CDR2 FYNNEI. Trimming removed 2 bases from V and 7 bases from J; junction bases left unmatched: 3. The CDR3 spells CASSETSGRINEQFF. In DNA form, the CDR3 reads TGTGCCAGCAGTGAAACTAGCGGGAGGATTAATGAGCAGTTCTTC.

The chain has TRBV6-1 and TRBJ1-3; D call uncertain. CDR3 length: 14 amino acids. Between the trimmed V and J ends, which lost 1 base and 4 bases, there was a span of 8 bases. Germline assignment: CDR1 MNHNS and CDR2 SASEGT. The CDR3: CASSEVGPGNTIYF. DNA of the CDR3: TGTGCCAGCAGTGAAGTTGGCCCCGGAAACACCATATATTTT.

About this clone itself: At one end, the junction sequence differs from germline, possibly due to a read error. CDR3 in DNA: TGCGCCAGCACCTCGGACAGGGGGCCGTATGTCTACACCTTC. This sequence encodes CASTSDRGPYVYTF. This chain joins TRBV4-1 and TRBJ1-2; 11 bases agree with TRBD1. The germline V gene has CDR1 MGHRA and CDR2 YSYEKL. The CDR3 has 14 amino acids.

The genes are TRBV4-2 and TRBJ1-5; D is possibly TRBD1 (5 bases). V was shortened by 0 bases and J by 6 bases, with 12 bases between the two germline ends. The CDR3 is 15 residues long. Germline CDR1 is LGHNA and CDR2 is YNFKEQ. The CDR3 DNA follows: TGTGCCAGCAGCCAAGATGACGGGGGGGGTCAGCCCCAGCATTTT. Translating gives CASSQDDGGGQPQHF.

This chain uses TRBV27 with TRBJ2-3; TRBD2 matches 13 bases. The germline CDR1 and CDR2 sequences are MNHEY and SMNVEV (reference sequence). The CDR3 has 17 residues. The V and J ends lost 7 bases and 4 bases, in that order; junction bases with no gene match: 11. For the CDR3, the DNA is TGTGCCAGCACCCCCCTTGGACTAGCGGGAGAGTCAGATACGCAGTATTTT. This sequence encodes CASTPLGLAGESDTQYF.

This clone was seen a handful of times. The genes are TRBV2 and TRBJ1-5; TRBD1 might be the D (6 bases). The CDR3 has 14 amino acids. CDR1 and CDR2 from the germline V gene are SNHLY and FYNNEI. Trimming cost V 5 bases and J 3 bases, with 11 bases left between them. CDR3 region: CASSPQGNNQPQHF. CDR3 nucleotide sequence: TGTGCCAGCAGTCCACAGGGAAACAATCAGCCCCAGCATTTT.

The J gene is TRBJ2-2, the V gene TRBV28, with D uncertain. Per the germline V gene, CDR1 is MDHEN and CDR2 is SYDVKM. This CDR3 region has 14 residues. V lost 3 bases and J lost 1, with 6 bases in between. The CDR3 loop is CASSFTGNTGELFF. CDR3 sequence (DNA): TGTGCCAGCAGTTTCACGGGGAACACCGGGGAGCTGTTTTTT.

The CDR3 sequence: CASSLGTGGDGEQYF. CDR3 sequence (DNA): TGTGCCAGCAGTTTAGGGACAGGAGGTGATGGCGAGCAGTACTTC. The chain employs TRBV27 and TRBJ2-7; TRBD1 aligns across 8 bases. J lost 6 bases, V lost 2 bases, and 9 bases had no gene match. This CDR3 is 15 amino acids long. The germline V gene encodes CDR1 MNHEY and CDR2 SMNVEV (reference sequence).

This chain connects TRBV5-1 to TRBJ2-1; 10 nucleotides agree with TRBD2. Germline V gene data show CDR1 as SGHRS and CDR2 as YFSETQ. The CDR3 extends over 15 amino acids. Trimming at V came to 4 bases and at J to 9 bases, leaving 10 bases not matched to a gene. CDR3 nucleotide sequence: TGCGCCAGCAGCCTGGGGCTAGCGGGAGAGGGTGAGCAGTTCTTC. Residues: CASSLGLAGEGEQFF.

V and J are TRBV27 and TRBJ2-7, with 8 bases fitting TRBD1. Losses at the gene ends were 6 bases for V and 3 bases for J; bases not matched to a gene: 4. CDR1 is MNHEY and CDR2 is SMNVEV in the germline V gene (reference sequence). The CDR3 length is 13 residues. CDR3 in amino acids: CASRQGASYEQYF. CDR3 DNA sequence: TGTGCCAGCAGGCAGGGGGCTAGCTACGAGCAGTACTTC.

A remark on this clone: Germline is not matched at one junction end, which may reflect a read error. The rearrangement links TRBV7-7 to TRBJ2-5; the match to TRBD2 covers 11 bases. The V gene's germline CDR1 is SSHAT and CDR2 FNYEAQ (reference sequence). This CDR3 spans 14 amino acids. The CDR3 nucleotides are TGTGCTAGCAGCTCTAGCGGGAGGAGAGAGACCCAGTACTTC. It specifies CASSSSGRRETQYF.

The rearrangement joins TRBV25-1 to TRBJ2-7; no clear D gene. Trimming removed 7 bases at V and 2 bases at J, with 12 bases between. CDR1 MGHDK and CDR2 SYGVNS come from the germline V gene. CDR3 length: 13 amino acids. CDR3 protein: CASTDQNTYEQYF. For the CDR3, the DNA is TGTGCCAGCACAGATCAAAACACCTACGAGCAGTACTTC.

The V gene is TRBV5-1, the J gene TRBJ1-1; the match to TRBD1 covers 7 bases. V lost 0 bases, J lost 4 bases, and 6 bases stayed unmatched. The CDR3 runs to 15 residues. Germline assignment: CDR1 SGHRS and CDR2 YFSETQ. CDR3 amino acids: CASSLDRGVGTEAFF. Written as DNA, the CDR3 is TGCGCCAGCAGCTTGGACAGGGGAGTGGGCACTGAAGCTTTCTTT.

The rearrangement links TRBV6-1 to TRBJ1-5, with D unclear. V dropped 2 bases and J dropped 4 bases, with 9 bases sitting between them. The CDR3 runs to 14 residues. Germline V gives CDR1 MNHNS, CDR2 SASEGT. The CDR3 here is CASSELTGNQPQHF. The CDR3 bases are TGTGCCAGCAGTGAACTAACGGGTAATCAGCCCCAGCATTTT.

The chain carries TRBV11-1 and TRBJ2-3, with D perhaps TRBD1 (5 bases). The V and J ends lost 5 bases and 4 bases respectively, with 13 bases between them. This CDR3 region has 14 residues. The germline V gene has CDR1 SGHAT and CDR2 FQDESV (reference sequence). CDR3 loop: CASSDDQGADTQYF. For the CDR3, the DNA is TGTGCCAGCAGCGATGACCAGGGCGCAGATACGCAGTATTTT.

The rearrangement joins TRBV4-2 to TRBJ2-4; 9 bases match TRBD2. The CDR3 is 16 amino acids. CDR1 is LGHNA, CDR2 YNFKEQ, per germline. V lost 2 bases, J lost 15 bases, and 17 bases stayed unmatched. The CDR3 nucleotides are TGTGCCAGCAGCCAACCTGGAATCTCTAGCGGGGCCCCCCCGTACTTC. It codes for CASSQPGISSGAPPYF.

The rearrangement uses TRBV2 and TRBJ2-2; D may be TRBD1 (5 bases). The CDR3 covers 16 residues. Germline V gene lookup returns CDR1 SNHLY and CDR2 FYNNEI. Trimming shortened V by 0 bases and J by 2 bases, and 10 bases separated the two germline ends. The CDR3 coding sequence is TGTGCCAGCAGTGAAGCAGGGGCAGCTAACACCGGGGAGCTGTTTTTT. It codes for CASSEAGAANTGELFF.

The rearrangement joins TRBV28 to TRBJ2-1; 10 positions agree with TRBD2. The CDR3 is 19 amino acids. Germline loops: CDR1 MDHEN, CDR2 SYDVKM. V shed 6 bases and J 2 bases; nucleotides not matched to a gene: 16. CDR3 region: CASSAGWGTSDSAYNEQFF. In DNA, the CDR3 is TGTGCCAGCAGCGCCGGGTGGGGGACTAGCGACTCCGCCTACAATGAGCAGTTCTTC.

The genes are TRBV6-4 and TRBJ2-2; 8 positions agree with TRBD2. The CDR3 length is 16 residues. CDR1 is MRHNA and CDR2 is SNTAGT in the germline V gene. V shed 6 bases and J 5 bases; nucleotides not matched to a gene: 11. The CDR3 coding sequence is TGTGCCAGCAGCCCCGAGTGGGGACTAGTTACCGGGGAGCTGTTTTTT. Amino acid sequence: CASSPEWGLVTGELFF.

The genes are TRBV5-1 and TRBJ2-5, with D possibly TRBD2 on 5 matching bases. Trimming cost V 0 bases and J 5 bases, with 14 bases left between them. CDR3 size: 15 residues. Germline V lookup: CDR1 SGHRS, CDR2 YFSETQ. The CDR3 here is CASSLVGVWEETQYF. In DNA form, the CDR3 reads TGCGCCAGCAGCTTGGTCGGGGTTTGGGAGGAGACCCAGTACTTC.

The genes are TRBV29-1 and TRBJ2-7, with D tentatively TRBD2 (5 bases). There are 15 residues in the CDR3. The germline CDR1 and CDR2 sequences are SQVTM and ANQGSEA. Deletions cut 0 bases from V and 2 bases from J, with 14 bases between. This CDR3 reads CSVEDGFGVPYEQYF. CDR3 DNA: TGCAGCGTTGAAGATGGGTTCGGGGTCCCCTACGAGCAGTACTTC.

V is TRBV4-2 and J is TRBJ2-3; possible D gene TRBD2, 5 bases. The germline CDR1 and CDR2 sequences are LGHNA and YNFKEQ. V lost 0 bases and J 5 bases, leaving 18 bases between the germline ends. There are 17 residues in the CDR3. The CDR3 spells CASSQESLALSGDTQYF. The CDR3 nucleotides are TGTGCCAGCAGCCAAGAGAGTCTAGCTCTCAGTGGAGATACGCAGTATTTT.

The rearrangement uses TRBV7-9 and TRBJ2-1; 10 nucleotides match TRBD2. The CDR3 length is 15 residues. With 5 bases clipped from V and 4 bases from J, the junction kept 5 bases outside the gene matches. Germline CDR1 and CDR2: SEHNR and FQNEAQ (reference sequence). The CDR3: CASSPSGSGYNEQFF. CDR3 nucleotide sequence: TGTGCCAGCAGCCCTAGCGGGAGTGGGTACAATGAGCAGTTCTTC. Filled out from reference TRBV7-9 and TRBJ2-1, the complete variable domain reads DTGVSQNPRHKITKRGQNVTFRCDPISEHNRLYWYRQTLGQGPEFLTYFQNEAQLEKSRLLSDRFSAERPKGSFSTLEIQRTEQGDSAMYLCASSPSGSGYNEQFFGPGTRLTVL.

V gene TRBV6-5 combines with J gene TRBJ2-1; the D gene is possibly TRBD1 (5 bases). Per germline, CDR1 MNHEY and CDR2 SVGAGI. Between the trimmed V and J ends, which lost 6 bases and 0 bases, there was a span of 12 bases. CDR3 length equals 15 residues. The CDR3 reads CASRPRVSSYNEQFF. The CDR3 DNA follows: TGTGCCAGCAGGCCCAGGGTGAGCTCCTACAATGAGCAGTTCTTC.

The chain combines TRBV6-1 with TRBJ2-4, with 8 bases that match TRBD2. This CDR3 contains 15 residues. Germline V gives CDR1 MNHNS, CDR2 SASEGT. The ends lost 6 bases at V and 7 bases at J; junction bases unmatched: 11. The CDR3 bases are TGTGCCAGCAGACCGACCGGGACTAGTGGTAACATTCAGTACTTC. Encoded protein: CASRPTGTSGNIQYF.

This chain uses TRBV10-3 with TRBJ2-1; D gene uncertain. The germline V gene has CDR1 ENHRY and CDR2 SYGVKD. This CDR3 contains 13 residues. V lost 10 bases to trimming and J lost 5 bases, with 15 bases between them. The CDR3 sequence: CATLGGSDNEQFF. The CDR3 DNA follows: TGTGCCACCCTCGGCGGCTCGGACAATGAGCAGTTCTTC.

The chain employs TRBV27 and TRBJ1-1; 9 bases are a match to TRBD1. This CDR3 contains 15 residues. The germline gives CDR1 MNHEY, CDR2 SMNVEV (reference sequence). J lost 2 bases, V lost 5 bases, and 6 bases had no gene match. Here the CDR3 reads CASSSTQGANTEAFF. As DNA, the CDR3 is TGTGCCAGCAGTAGCACACAGGGGGCAAACACTGAAGCTTTCTTT.

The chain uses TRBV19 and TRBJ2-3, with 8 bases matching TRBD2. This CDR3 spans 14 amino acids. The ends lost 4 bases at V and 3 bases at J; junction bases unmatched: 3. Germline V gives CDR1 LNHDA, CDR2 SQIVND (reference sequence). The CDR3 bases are TGTGCCAGTAGTAGGGGACTAGAGACAGATACGCAGTATTTT. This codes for CASSRGLETDTQYF.

The CDR3 is CASSLLGQGAVYEQYF. CDR3 sequence (DNA): TGTGCCAGCAGTTTATTGGGACAGGGGGCGGTTTACGAGCAGTACTTC. The chain uses TRBV28 and TRBJ2-7; 12 bases align to TRBD1. Germline CDR1 and CDR2: MDHEN and SYDVKM. This CDR3 spans 16 amino acids. Germline trimming cut 1 base from V and 4 bases from J; bases unmatched to any gene: 5.

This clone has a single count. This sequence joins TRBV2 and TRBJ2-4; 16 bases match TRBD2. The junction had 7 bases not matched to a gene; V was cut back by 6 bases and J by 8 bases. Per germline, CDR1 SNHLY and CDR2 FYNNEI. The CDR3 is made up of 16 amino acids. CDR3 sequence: CASSRGLAGGRDIQYF. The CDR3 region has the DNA TGTGCCAGCAGCCGGGGACTAGCGGGAGGGCGGGACATTCAGTACTTC.

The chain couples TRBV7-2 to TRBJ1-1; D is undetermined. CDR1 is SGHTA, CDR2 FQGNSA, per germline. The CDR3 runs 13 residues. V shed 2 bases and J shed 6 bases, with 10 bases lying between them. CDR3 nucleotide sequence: TGTGCCAGCAGCTTAAGGCGGGAAGCTGAAGCTTTCTTT. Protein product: CASSLRREAEAFF.

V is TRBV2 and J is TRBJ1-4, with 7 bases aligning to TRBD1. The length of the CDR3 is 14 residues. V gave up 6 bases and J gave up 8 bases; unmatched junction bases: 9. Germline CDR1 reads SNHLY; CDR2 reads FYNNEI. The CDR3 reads CASSRDSLEEKLFF. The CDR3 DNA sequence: TGTGCCAGCAGCCGGGACAGCCTCGAGGAAAAACTGTTTTTT.